The present TCR beta chain was sequenced within a study of blood T cell repertoires in COVID-19. Study at large: There were acute and convalescent COVID-19 samples, and they came from the United States, Italy and Spain.

Source study methods: Amplified reference gene primers provided the basis for estimating nucleated cell counts. The table came from immunoSEQ multiplex PCR; TCRdb's copy has only in-frame clones and leaves some out. V and J calls and clone size are as listed in that table; D and trimming were resolved from the DNA. The repertoire has about 160,000 clones, 70% to 80% of them found once; the top ten carry more than 7%. The Seattle site enrolled patients during active infection and followed them longitudinally. The origin of this receptor is a woman aged 55-69 years with COVID-19, enrolled during active disease. The sequencing input was peripheral blood.

The CDR3 nucleotides are TGTGCCAGCAGCTTGGGACTAGCGGGGGTCAATGAGCAGTTCTTC. Its translation is CASSLGLAGVNEQFF. The chain is built from TRBV5-8 and TRBJ2-1, with 12 nucleotides matching TRBD2. Germline CDR1 SGHTS, CDR2 YDEGEE. V lost 0 bases, J lost 6 bases, and 1 base stayed unmatched. The CDR3 length is 15 residues.